One sample yielded the 17 T cell receptor beta chains listed below, sequenced in a study of T cells in Graves' hyperthyroidism and ophthalmopathy. What was amplified from RNA transcripts were TCR beta CDR3 regions. In the first-round RT-PCR of the TCR CDR3, the HTBI primer set was used. One entry per CDR3 protein, called by TCRdb with MiXCR from the multiplex PCR reads. The repertoire includes approximately 570,000 distinct CDR3 sequences, 15% to 20% of them detected once, and approximately 50% sits in the top ten. Source material: blood. The receptors were gathered from a man between 40 and 49 years old with Graves' ophthalmopathy.

The table lists this clonotype with a few counts. This rearrangement joins TRBV7-9 to TRBJ2-5; D may be TRBD2 (6 bases). The germline V gene encodes CDR1 SEHNR and CDR2 FQNEAQ (reference sequence). V lost 7 bases to trimming and J lost 2 bases, with 17 bases between them. The CDR3 totals 15 residues. CDR3 loop: CASTSGGAPQETQYF. The CDR3 DNA follows: TGTGCCAGCACGTCTGGCGGGGCACCTCAAGAGACCCAGTACTTC.

The chain uses TRBV11-2 and TRBJ2-1; 13 nucleotides align to TRBD2. With 4 bases clipped from V and 0 bases from J, the junction kept 12 bases outside the gene matches. Germline-derived CDR1 and CDR2 are SGHAT and FQNNGV. The CDR3 runs 20 residues. The CDR3 region is CASSYRLAGGKSSSYNEQFF. The DNA for the CDR3 is TGTGCCAGCAGCTACCGACTAGCGGGGGGCAAAAGCAGCTCCTACAATGAGCAGTTCTTC.

V and J are TRBV20-1 and TRBJ1-1; D gene unclear. Trimming stripped 1 base from V and 0 bases from J, with 12 bases between. From germline, CDR1 is DFQATT and CDR2 SNEGSKA (reference sequence). The CDR3 totals 15 residues. The CDR3, as DNA: TGCAGTGCTAGAGGCCAGTACGGTTTGAACACTGAAGCTTTCTTT. This encodes CSARGQYGLNTEAFF.

The chain uses TRBV24-1 and TRBJ2-7; no reliable D call. From germline, CDR1 is KGHDR and CDR2 SFDVKD. V lost 3 bases and J 9 bases, leaving 17 bases between the germline ends. The CDR3 has 14 residues. CDR3 protein: CATSDERGPTGQYF. CDR3 in DNA: TGTGCCACCAGTGATGAGCGCGGACCTACGGGGCAGTACTTC.

The chain links TRBV9 to TRBJ2-5; 11 nucleotides line up with TRBD2. V lost 6 bases to trimming and J lost 5 bases; unmatched junction nucleotides: 6. The CDR3 runs 14 residues. The germline V gene has CDR1 SGDLS and CDR2 YYNGEE. CDR3 bases: TGTGCCAGCAATAGCGGGAGGGCCTCGGAGACCCAGTACTTC. It is translated as CASNSGRASETQYF. The full variable domain, rest sourced from reference TRBV9 and TRBJ2-5, is DSGVTQTPKHLITATGQRVTLRCSPRSGDLSVYWYQQSLDQGLQFLIQYYNGEERAKGNILERFSAQQFPDLHSELNLSSLELGDSALYFCASNSGRASETQYFGPGTRLLVL.

This clonotype was counted many times. The J gene is TRBJ2-1, the V gene TRBV24-1; TRBD2 matches at 11 bases. Germline CDR1 reads KGHDR; CDR2 reads SFDVKD. The ends lost 7 bases at V and 5 bases at J; junction bases unmatched: 9. CDR3 length equals 16 residues. The CDR3 loop is CATSTLAGGPDNEQFF. In nucleotides, the CDR3 is TGTGCCACCAGCACCTTAGCGGGAGGGCCAGACAATGAGCAGTTCTTC.

On this clonotype: The germline gene is not matched at one end of the junction; a read error may be the cause. The chain joins TRBV7-9 to TRBJ1-1; D is unresolved. CDR1 and CDR2 (germline): SEHNR, FQNEAQ (reference sequence). The CDR3 runs 15 residues. CDR3 DNA: TGTGCCGGCAGCTATTCCCCGGATTGGGAGGCTGAAGCTTTCTTT. Translation: CAGSYSPDWEAEAFF. Full variable domain (outside the CDR3, taken from reference TRBV7-9 and TRBJ1-1): DTGVSQNPRHKITKRGQNVTFRCDPISEHNRLYWYRQTLGQGPEFLTYFQNEAQLEKSRLLSDRFSAERPKGSFSTLEIQRTEQGDSAMYLCAGSYSPDWEAEAFFGQGTRLTVV.

This clonotype appeared many times. The chain is built from TRBV7-2 and TRBJ2-3; TRBD2 aligns across 7 bases. The CDR3 loop spans 14 amino acids. Germline assignment: CDR1 SGHTA and CDR2 FQGNSA. With 3 bases clipped from V and 3 bases from J, the junction kept 3 bases outside the gene matches. CDR3 region: CASSFGLGTDTQYF. The CDR3 bases are TGTGCCAGCAGCTTTGGACTAGGGACAGATACGCAGTATTTT.

This clonotype came up many times. This rearrangement joins TRBV5-1 to TRBJ2-3, with 7 nucleotides matching TRBD1. Germline V gene data show CDR1 as SGHRS and CDR2 as YFSETQ. The CDR3 covers 15 residues. V lost 3 bases and J lost 3; bases outside the gene matches: 7. Written as DNA, the CDR3 is TGCGCCAGCAGCTCGACAGGGCAACCGACAGATACGCAGTATTTT. Residues: CASSSTGQPTDTQYF. The variable domain in full, with the rest retrieved from reference TRBV5-1 and TRBJ2-3, is KAGVTQTPRYLIKTRGQQVTLSCSPISGHRSVSWYQQTPGQGLQFLFEYFSETQRNKGNFPGRFSGRQFSNSRSEMNVSTLELGDSALYLCASSSTGQPTDTQYFGPGTRLTVL.

This clonotype was counted ten times or more. The chain carries TRBV5-8 and TRBJ2-7, with TRBD2 matching 10 bases. The CDR3 length is 14 residues. CDR1 and CDR2 (germline): SGHTS, YDEGEE. Trimming at V came to 6 bases and at J to 1 base, leaving 4 bases not matched to a gene. CDR3: CASTGLAASYEQYF. CDR3 DNA sequence: TGTGCCAGCACCGGACTAGCGGCATCCTACGAGCAGTACTTC.

This clonotype was observed at least ten times. The chain employs TRBV20-1 and TRBJ2-7; 9 bases line up with TRBD1. V shed 5 bases and J 4 bases; nucleotides not matched to a gene: 6. Germline CDR1 reads DFQATT; CDR2 reads SNEGSKA (reference sequence). This CDR3 contains 13 residues. This chain's CDR3 is CSAETGGVYEQYF. In nucleotides, the CDR3 is TGCAGTGCTGAGACAGGGGGGGTATACGAGCAGTACTTC.

This clonotype was seen more than once but under ten times. The genes are TRBV5-1 and TRBJ2-7; D is uncertain. There are 16 residues in the CDR3. The germline V gene encodes CDR1 SGHRS and CDR2 YFSETQ. With 0 bases removed from V and 5 bases from J, the gap between germline ends came to 18 bases. The CDR3: CASSLGSTRSSDEQYF. In DNA form, the CDR3 reads TGCGCCAGCAGCTTGGGCTCGACGAGATCTTCGGACGAGCAGTACTTC. The full variable domain, its missing parts supplied by reference TRBV5-1 and TRBJ2-7, is KAGVTQTPRYLIKTRGQQVTLSCSPISGHRSVSWYQQTPGQGLQFLFEYFSETQRNKGNFPGRFSGRQFSNSRSEMNVSTLELGDSALYLCASSLGSTRSSDEQYFGPGTRLTVT.

This clonotype was recorded a few times. This sequence joins TRBV6-2 or TRBV6-3 and TRBJ2-7; 12 bases map to TRBD2. CDR3 length: 17 amino acids. Germline loops: CDR1 MNHEY, CDR2 SVGEGT. Germline trimming cut 2 bases from V and 3 bases from J; bases unmatched to any gene: 8. The CDR3 spells CASSYGLAGSFYYEQYF. CDR3 coding DNA: TGTGCCAGCAGTTACGGACTAGCGGGATCCTTTTACTACGAGCAGTACTTC.

This clonotype was seen at least ten times. V usage is TRBV6-1 and J usage is TRBJ2-3; D unclear. Germline V gives CDR1 MNHNS, CDR2 SASEGT. This CDR3 is built from 16 residues. Trimming stripped 2 bases from V and 3 bases from J, with 15 bases between. Written as DNA, the CDR3 is TGTGCCAGCAGTGAAAACACCCGCAGACTTACAGATACGCAGTATTTT. Protein sequence: CASSENTRRLTDTQYF.

This clonotype was counted ten times or more. The V and J genes are TRBV6-1 and TRBJ1-1; D is possibly TRBD1 (5 bases). V lost 2 bases and J lost 1, with 14 bases in between. The CDR3 loop spans 16 amino acids. Germline CDR1 and CDR2: MNHNS and SASEGT. The CDR3 protein is CASSEMAGFGNTEAFF. The CDR3 coding sequence is TGTGCCAGCAGTGAAATGGCAGGGTTCGGGAACACTGAAGCTTTCTTT.

This clonotype was detected ten times or more. The V and J genes are TRBV12-3 or TRBV12-4 and TRBJ2-1, with 7 bases aligning to TRBD2. The CDR3 runs 15 residues. Losses at the gene ends were 1 base for V and 4 bases for J; bases not matched to a gene: 4. CDR3 loop: CASSLGSGQYNEQFF. CDR3 coding DNA: TGTGCCAGCAGTTTAGGTAGCGGGCAATACAATGAGCAGTTCTTC.

The rearrangement links TRBV30 to TRBJ1-5; weak D call: TRBD1 (5 bases). Trimming took 4 bases from V and 3 from J, leaving 10 bases between them. The germline V gene encodes CDR1 GTSNPN and CDR2 SVGIG (reference sequence). The CDR3 is made up of 13 amino acids. The CDR3 region is CAWNQGNNQPQHF. The CDR3 DNA reads as TGTGCCTGGAATCAGGGTAACAATCAGCCCCAGCATTTT.